These 13 T cell receptor beta chains share one sample of origin, sequenced in a study of blood T cell repertoires in COVID-19 (dated by TCRdb to 2020 to 2022). The library was made by the immunoSEQ multiplex PCR assay. The source is immuneACCESS, and TCRdb retained only in-frame sequences with V and J called. Part of the clones is not carried over; for the studies checked, unresolved V genes explain less than half of this, and the remainder is unexplained. A total of fewer than 120,000 clones appear in this sample, 75% to 80% of them only once. More than 15% of the sample is held by the ten biggest clonotypes. Sequenced material: peripheral blood. The receptors originated from a woman older than 75 with active or convalescent COVID-19.

This clone was detected only once. This CDR3 is also generated by other DNA sequences in the sample. The chain uses TRBV29-1 and TRBJ1-2; D unresolved. The germline V gene has CDR1 SQVTM and CDR2 ANQGSEA. V lost 6 bases, J lost 0 bases, and 8 bases lay in between. CDR3 length: 12 amino acids. The CDR3 coding sequence is TGCAGCGTCGAGACTGCTAACTATGGCTACACCTTC. As protein: CSVETANYGYTF.

The chain uses TRBV27 and TRBJ2-1; 7 bases fit TRBD2. Looked up from germline, CDR1 is MNHEY and CDR2 is SMNVEV (reference sequence). V lost 5 bases and J lost 4; bases outside the gene matches: 14. The CDR3 consists of 17 residues. The CDR3 loop reads CASSLQVGGGIYNEQFF. The CDR3 DNA is TGTGCCAGCAGTCTCCAGGTTGGCGGGGGAATATACAATGAGCAGTTCTTC.

The rearrangement uses TRBV30 and TRBJ2-3, with TRBD2 matching 9 bases. J lost 1 base, V lost 5 bases, and 7 bases had no gene match. The CDR3 length is 15 residues. Per germline, CDR1 GTSNPN and CDR2 SVGIG (reference sequence). CDR3 nucleotide sequence: TGTGCCTGGGTGAGACTAGCGGCTCGCACAGATACGCAGTATTTT. This gives the protein CAWVRLAARTDTQYF.

The chain uses TRBV5-4 and TRBJ2-6, with 9 bases aligning to TRBD1. V dropped 1 base and J dropped 1; count of bases not matched to a gene: 6. Looked up from germline, CDR1 is SGHNT and CDR2 is YYREEE (reference sequence). This CDR3 contains 18 residues. CDR3 sequence (DNA): TGTGCCAGCAGCTTGAGGGGACAGGGAATGTCTGGGGCCAACGTCCTGACTTTC. Its translation is CASSLRGQGMSGANVLTF.

The J gene is TRBJ2-5, the V gene TRBV7-2; D is unclear. This CDR3 is 13 amino acids long. Germline assignment: CDR1 SGHTA and CDR2 FQGNSA. With 1 base removed from V and 2 bases from J, the gap between germline ends came to 5 bases. The CDR3 nucleotides are TGTGCCAGCAGCTTAGACAGACAAGAGACCCAGTACTTC. This sequence encodes CASSLDRQETQYF.

The V and J genes are TRBV18 and TRBJ2-1; 9 nucleotides align to TRBD2. Trimming removed 3 bases from V and 4 bases from J; junction bases left unmatched: 7. Looked up from germline, CDR1 is KGHSH and CDR2 is LQKENI. This CDR3 has 16 residues. CDR3 bases: TGTGCCAGCTCACCGGTGGGGACTAGCCTTTACAATGAGCAGTTCTTC. Translating gives CASSPVGTSLYNEQFF. The full variable domain, its missing parts supplied by reference TRBV18 and TRBJ2-1, is NAGVMQNPRHLVRRRGQEARLRCSPMKGHSHVYWYRQLPEEGLKFMVYLQKENIIDESGMPKERFSAEFPKEGPSILRIQQVVRGDSAAYFCASSPVGTSLYNEQFFGPGTRLTVL.

J is TRBJ2-3 and V is TRBV5-1; TRBD2 matches 13 bases. Germline values: CDR1 SGHRS, CDR2 YFSETQ. Trimming removed 3 bases from V and 5 bases from J; junction bases left unmatched: 6. The CDR3 is made up of 16 amino acids. The CDR3: CASSSGLAGAVDTQYF. The CDR3 bases are TGCGCCAGCAGCTCCGGACTAGCGGGAGCGGTAGATACGCAGTATTTT.

The CDR3 DNA is TGTGCCAGCAGCGCCGGAGGAAGGGGGCTTACCGGGGAGCTGTTTTTT. Protein product: CASSAGGRGLTGELFF. The chain is built from TRBV11-3 and TRBJ2-2; 7 bases align to TRBD1. The ends lost 5 bases at V and 5 bases at J; junction bases unmatched: 11. This CDR3 has 16 amino acids. Germline V gene data show CDR1 as SGHNT and CDR2 as YENEEA.

The chain carries TRBV10-1 and TRBJ2-7, with 7 bases matching TRBD2. The CDR3 runs 13 residues. The V and J ends lost 4 bases and 0 bases, in that order; junction bases with no gene match: 0. Germline assignment: CDR1 WNHNN and CDR2 SYGVQD (reference sequence). This CDR3 is CASSGGSSYEQYF. CDR3 bases: TGCGCCAGCAGTGGCGGGAGCTCCTACGAGCAGTACTTC.

V gene TRBV11-3 combines with J gene TRBJ1-1, with a possible D match to TRBD1 (5 bases). CDR1 and CDR2 from the germline V gene are SGHNT and YENEEA. This CDR3 region has 13 residues. V lost 3 bases, J lost 4 bases, and 9 bases lay in between. The CDR3 spells CASSFFRGTEAFF. Here the CDR3 DNA reads TGTGCCAGCAGCTTCTTTAGGGGCACTGAAGCTTTCTTT.

This clone was picked up a small number of times. The chain carries TRBV7-2 and TRBJ1-2, with 8 positions matching TRBD1. Germline-derived CDR1 and CDR2 are SGHTA and FQGNSA. V lost 5 bases, J lost 4 bases, and 6 bases stayed unmatched. This CDR3 region has 14 residues. The CDR3 coding sequence is TGTGCCAGCAGCGGACAGGGTTATAGCTATGGCTACACCTTC. Translating gives CASSGQGYSYGYTF.

The genes are TRBV28 and TRBJ2-1; D might be TRBD1 (5 bases). Looked up from germline, CDR1 is MDHEN and CDR2 is SYDVKM. The length of the CDR3 is 15 residues. Deletions cut 2 bases from V and 6 bases from J, with 14 bases between. In DNA, the CDR3 is TGTGCCAGCAGTTTAAGCCAGACAGAAGGCAATGAGCAGTTCTTC. This sequence encodes CASSLSQTEGNEQFF.

The chain joins TRBV4-3 to TRBJ1-4, with 9 bases fitting TRBD1. CDR1 and CDR2 from the germline V gene are LGHNA and YSLEER. V trimming: 1 base; J trimming: 3 bases; junction bases outside the gene matches: 6. The CDR3 is 17 amino acids. The CDR3 loop is CASSQATGGWSNEKLFF. In DNA form, the CDR3 reads TGCGCCAGCAGCCAAGCCACAGGGGGCTGGTCTAATGAAAAACTGTTTTTT.